The next 5 T cell receptor beta chains were all read from a single sample in a study of cytomegalovirus exposure and HLA in healthy donors. With 60 Vbeta and 13 Jbeta primers, the PCR was carried out. This table comes from immunoSEQ multiplex PCR, and its TCRdb copy is limited to in-frame clones, with some not included. In the table there are about 100,000 clones, around 80% of which are singletons. The sample comprised PBMCs. The receptors were gathered from a woman between 50 and 59 years old in good health and CMV-seropositive.

This chain uses TRBV19 with TRBJ1-1, with TRBD1 matching 9 bases. From germline, CDR1 is LNHDA and CDR2 SQIVND (reference sequence). There are 14 residues in the CDR3. After removal of 5 bases from V and 5 bases from J, the junction contained 6 bases not matched to a gene. CDR3 sequence (DNA): TGTGCCAGTAGTCCGGACAGGGGAAGTACTGAAGCTTTCTTT. Translating it yields CASSPDRGSTEAFF.

This clone was counted once. The J gene is TRBJ2-1, the V gene TRBV7-2; the D gene is possibly TRBD1 (6 bases). The CDR3 loop spans 13 amino acids. The V gene lost 6 bases and the J gene lost 6 bases, with 12 bases spanning the gap. Germline V gives CDR1 SGHTA, CDR2 FQGNSA. The CDR3 DNA reads as TGTGCCAGCAGTCTGGTAGGGGGCAATGAGCAGTTCTTC. Protein: CASSLVGGNEQFF. Supplemented by reference TRBV7-2 and TRBJ2-1, the full variable domain reads GAGVSQSPSNKVTEKGKDVELRCDPISGHTALYWYRQSLGQGLEFLIYFQGNSAPDKSGLPSDRFSAERTGGSVSTLTIQRTQQEDSAVYLCASSLVGGNEQFFGPGTRLTVL.

The rearrangement uses TRBV11-2 and TRBJ2-1, with 9 bases identical to TRBD2. The CDR3 has 18 residues. Germline V gene data show CDR1 as SGHAT and CDR2 as FQNNGV. The ends lost 0 bases at V and 0 bases at J; junction bases unmatched: 6. The CDR3 region has the DNA TGTGCCAGCAGCTTAGAGGCGGGAGGGGTTAGCTCCTACAATGAGCAGTTCTTC. Its protein product is CASSLEAGGVSSYNEQFF.

The chain carries TRBV5-4 and TRBJ2-2; D is unresolved. The V and J ends lost 1 base and 6 bases respectively, with 10 bases between them. This CDR3 contains 14 residues. Germline CDR1 reads SGHNT; CDR2 reads YYREEE (reference sequence). The CDR3 nucleotides are TGTGCCAGCAGCTTGAGTATAGCTTCCGGGGAGCTGTTTTTT. It translates to CASSLSIASGELFF.

J is TRBJ1-6 and V is TRBV5-6, with D perhaps TRBD1 (5 bases). This CDR3 has 15 residues. Germline loops: CDR1 SGHDT, CDR2 YYEEEE. Trimming removed 4 bases from V and 11 bases from J, with 19 bases in between. The CDR3 is CASSGAGQTRTPLHF. The DNA of the CDR3 is TGTGCCAGCAGCGGCGCAGGGCAAACGAGGACACCCCTCCACTTT.